One and the same sample provided the 29 T cell receptor beta chains below, sequenced in a study of T-cell memory formation after mild COVID-19. A single record per CDR3 protein comes from TCRdb applying MiXCR to the 5' RACE reads. The sample includes roughly 600,000 distinct CDR3 sequences, approximately 19% of them seen just once. The sample consisted of PBMCs or a T cell subset sorted from them (not recorded which). The receptors come from an adult woman who had mild COVID-19 (a few samples of this study predate the infection). Cell type and time point are not known.

The gene calls are TRBV12-3 or TRBV12-4 and TRBJ2-3; 11 bases match TRBD2. Losses at the gene ends were 2 bases for V and 8 bases for J; bases not matched to a gene: 12. CDR3 size: 17 residues. CDR3 bases: TGTGCCAGCAGTTTACCCCGGACTAGCGGGCAATGGGGTACGCAGTATTTT. Translated, it gives CASSLPRTSGQWGTQYF.

This clonotype was seen a few times. The chain uses TRBV7-2 and TRBJ2-3; 7 bases map to TRBD1. V dropped 0 bases and J dropped 0; count of bases not matched to a gene: 6. CDR3 size: 17 residues. Germline V gene sequence: CDR1 SGHTA, CDR2 FQGNSA. The CDR3 nucleotides are TGTGCCAGCAGCTTAGCAGGGACAGTCAGTAGCACAGATACGCAGTATTTT. Its translation is CASSLAGTVSSTDTQYF.

The chain links TRBV29-1 to TRBJ2-1; the D is unclear. The V end was cut by 5 bases, the J end by 8 bases, with 10 bases between. Germline V gene sequence: CDR1 SQVTM, CDR2 ANQGSEA. This CDR3 has 11 amino acids. CDR3 protein: CSVKGLYEQFF. The CDR3 bases are TGCAGCGTTAAAGGTCTGTATGAGCAGTTCTTC.

This clonotype came up a few times. The rearrangement uses TRBV5-1 and TRBJ1-1, with unresolved D. V lost 5 bases to trimming and J lost 5 bases, with 16 bases between them. The germline CDR1 and CDR2 sequences are SGHRS and YFSETQ. This CDR3 has 14 residues. The CDR3 DNA is TGCGCCAGCAGGATTTCGGAACGGCGGACTGAAGCTTTCTTT. It encodes CASRISERRTEAFF. The complete variable domain, with remaining parts taken from reference TRBV5-1 and TRBJ1-1, reads KAGVTQTPRYLIKTRGQQVTLSCSPISGHRSVSWYQQTPGQGLQFLFEYFSETQRNKGNFPGRFSGRQFSNSRSEMNVSTLELGDSALYLCASRISERRTEAFFGQGTRLTVV.

In its sample, this clonotype was seen a few times. The chain carries TRBV2 and TRBJ1-6; D might be TRBD1 (6 bases). The CDR3 is made up of 17 amino acids. The ends were cut back, 8 bases at V and 10 bases at J, with 27 bases in the middle. Looked up from germline, CDR1 is SNHLY and CDR2 is FYNNEI. The CDR3 coding sequence is TGTGCCAGCTCTCCGCCCAGGGGCGGGCCCTCCGGGTCACCCCTCCACTTT. Its translation is CASSPPRGGPSGSPLHF.

This clonotype has a handful of counts. V and J are TRBV29-1 and TRBJ2-1; D might be TRBD2 (6 bases). This CDR3 comprises 15 residues. CDR1 SQVTM and CDR2 ANQGSEA come from the germline V gene. V was cut by 7 bases and J by 0 bases, with 16 bases left in between. The CDR3 sequence: CSAPGGVSSYNEQFF. The CDR3 region has the DNA TGCAGCGCTCCTGGAGGGGTAAGCTCCTACAATGAGCAGTTCTTC.

The gene calls are TRBV6-6 and TRBJ2-2, with TRBD1 matching 8 bases. The CDR3 totals 17 residues. Trimming at V came to 2 bases and at J to 1 base, leaving 6 bases not matched to a gene. Germline V gene data show CDR1 as MNHNY and CDR2 as SVGAGI (reference sequence). The CDR3 region is CASSYGGQGLNTGELFF. In DNA, the CDR3 is TGTGCCAGCAGTTACGGCGGACAGGGCCTGAACACCGGGGAGCTGTTTTTT.

The chain couples TRBV12-3 or TRBV12-4 to TRBJ2-7, with a tentative D call TRBD1 (6 bases). The V gene lost 7 bases and the J gene lost 5 bases, with 15 bases spanning the gap. CDR3 length: 13 residues. The CDR3 DNA follows: TGTGCCAGCACTTGGACAGTTTCGGACGAGCAGTACTTC. This encodes CASTWTVSDEQYF.

CDR3 residues: CASSKGVAGELFF. CDR3 nucleotides: TGTGCCAGCAGTAAAGGGGTAGCCGGGGAGCTGTTTTTT. This chain joins TRBV2 and TRBJ2-2; D is possibly TRBD1 (5 bases). CDR1 is SNHLY and CDR2 is FYNNEI in the germline V gene. The CDR3 spans 13 residues. V lost 5 bases and J lost 6, with 10 bases in between.

This clonotype has a handful of counts. The rearrangement links TRBV7-8 to TRBJ2-6; D gene uncertain. Germline V lookup: CDR1 SGHVS, CDR2 FQNEAQ. This CDR3 has 15 amino acids. Between the trimmed V and J ends, which lost 5 bases and 3 bases, there was a span of 11 bases. The CDR3 region is CASSRWGSGANVLTF. The CDR3 DNA reads as TGTGCCAGCAGCCGCTGGGGTAGTGGGGCCAACGTCCTGACTTTC.

This clonotype was seen many times. The junction and the germline gene differ at one end; a read error may be behind it. V and J are TRBV5-1 and TRBJ1-1; 7 positions agree with TRBD1. CDR1 is SGHRS, CDR2 YFSETQ, per germline. CDR3 length: 15 amino acids. This CDR3 reads CASSLGGTVNTEAFF. The CDR3 nucleotides are TGTGCCAGCAGTTTAGGGGGGACAGTGAACACTGAAGCTTTCTTT.

The chain recombines TRBV4-3 with TRBJ2-7; D is perhaps TRBD2 (5 bases). Germline CDR1 and CDR2: LGHNA and YSLEER. Trimming left V 0 bases short and J 3 bases short, with 15 bases between. CDR3 length equals 16 residues. CDR3 amino acids: CASSQDITEVFYEQYF. The CDR3 DNA reads as TGCGCCAGCAGCCAAGATATTACGGAGGTCTTCTACGAGCAGTACTTC.

V and J are TRBV25-1 and TRBJ1-2, with TRBD1 matching 8 bases. The junction had 8 bases not matched to a gene; V was cut back by 8 bases and J by 9 bases. This CDR3 contains 12 residues. CDR1 is MGHDK, CDR2 SYGVNS, per germline. The CDR3 DNA is TGTGCCAGCGCCAGGGGGCTGGGGAGCTACACCTTC. Protein: CASARGLGSYTF.

The chain employs TRBV5-1 and TRBJ2-7; 7 nucleotides match TRBD1. V gave up 4 bases and J gave up 5 bases; unmatched junction bases: 3. This CDR3 region has 12 residues. The germline gives CDR1 SGHRS, CDR2 YFSETQ. Here the CDR3 reads CASSIDRDEQYF. Here the CDR3 DNA reads TGCGCCAGCAGCATCGACAGGGACGAGCAGTACTTC.

This sequence joins TRBV11-1 and TRBJ2-1, with D tentatively TRBD2 (6 bases). Trimming took off 5 bases at V and 4 bases at J, with 9 bases between the two ends. The germline gives CDR1 SGHAT, CDR2 FQDESV (reference sequence). This CDR3 contains 13 residues. The chain's CDR3 is CASSTGTYNEQFF. CDR3 sequence (DNA): TGTGCCAGCAGCACCGGGACTTACAATGAGCAGTTCTTC. Full variable domain (missing parts from reference TRBV11-1 and TRBJ2-1): EAEVAQSPRYKITEKSQAVAFWCDPISGHATLYWYRQILGQGPELLVQFQDESVVDDSQLPKDRFSAERLKGVDSTLKIQPAELGDSAMYLCASSTGTYNEQFFGPGTRLTVL.

This chain uses TRBV25-1 with TRBJ2-1; tentative D call: TRBD2 (5 bases). The V end lost 4 bases, the J end lost 11 bases, and 9 bases lay between the germline ends. The CDR3 contains 11 residues. CDR1 is MGHDK, CDR2 SYGVNS, per germline. The DNA for the CDR3 is TGTGCCAGCAGTGTCGGGGTCAAGCAGTTCTTC. Amino acids: CASSVGVKQFF. Combining the CDR3 with reference TRBV25-1 and TRBJ2-1 gives the whole variable domain EADIYQTPRYLVIGTGKKITLECSQTMGHDKMYWYQQDPGMELHLIHYSYGVNSTEKGDLSSESTVSRIRTEHFPLTLESARPSHTSQYLCASSVGVKQFFGPGTRLTVL.

The chain couples TRBV7-2 to TRBJ2-3; weak D call: TRBD1 (5 bases). V gave up 4 bases and J gave up 4 bases, with 6 bases separating them. The germline gives CDR1 SGHTA, CDR2 FQGNSA. The CDR3 has 12 residues. This chain's CDR3 is CASSWGPDTQYF. The CDR3 region has the DNA TGTGCCAGCAGCTGGGGCCCAGATACGCAGTATTTT.

The sample holds many counts of this clonotype. The rearrangement joins TRBV5-6 to TRBJ2-5; tentative D call: TRBD2 (6 bases). Trimming pared 4 bases from V and 6 bases from J, leaving 16 bases between. The CDR3 extends over 14 amino acids. From germline, CDR1 is SGHDT and CDR2 YYEEEE. The CDR3 DNA sequence: TGTGCCAGCAGCCCTGCCGGGAGCACCCAGACCCAGTACTTC. Translation gives CASSPAGSTQTQYF. Full variable domain (outside the CDR3, taken from reference TRBV5-6 and TRBJ2-5): DAGVTQSPTHLIKTRGQQVTLRCSPKSGHDTVSWYQQALGQGPQFIFQYYEEEERQRGNFPDRFSGHQFPNYSSELNVNALLLGDSALYLCASSPAGSTQTQYFGPGTRLLVL.

This clonotype was picked up a small number of times. This chain joins TRBV12-3 or TRBV12-4 and TRBJ2-7; 7 nucleotides match TRBD1. With 6 bases clipped from V and 0 bases from J, the junction kept 8 bases outside the gene matches. This CDR3 has 15 amino acids. The CDR3 sequence is CASSYGTVSSYEQYF. The CDR3 DNA sequence: TGTGCCAGCAGCTACGGGACAGTTAGCTCCTACGAGCAGTACTTC.

V is TRBV12-3 or TRBV12-4 and J is TRBJ2-7; 7 bases agree with TRBD1. V shed 6 bases and J 3 bases; nucleotides not matched to a gene: 8. The CDR3 length is 14 residues. The CDR3 region is CASRGTTGLYEQYF. The CDR3 nucleotides are TGTGCCAGCAGGGGAACGACAGGGCTCTACGAGCAGTACTTC.

This chain joins TRBV20-1 and TRBJ1-1, with D possibly matching TRBD1 (6 bases). V lost 0 bases, J lost 5 bases, and 22 bases lay in between. The CDR3 is made up of 17 amino acids. Germline-derived CDR1 and CDR2 are DFQATT and SNEGSKA (reference sequence). This chain's CDR3 is CSARDYSPGQTGTEAFF. DNA for the CDR3: TGCAGTGCTAGAGATTACTCCCCAGGACAGACTGGGACTGAAGCTTTCTTT.

V usage is TRBV20-1 and J usage is TRBJ1-1, with a tentative D call TRBD1 (6 bases). This CDR3 spans 15 amino acids. CDR1 is DFQATT and CDR2 is SNEGSKA in the germline V gene (reference sequence). Deletions cut 0 bases from V and 4 bases from J, with 15 bases between. CDR3 DNA sequence: TGCAGTGCTAGAGACGTATGGGGGCCTAGCACTGAAGCTTTCTTT. Translating it yields CSARDVWGPSTEAFF.

The chain carries TRBV29-1 and TRBJ2-1; perhaps TRBD1 as D (5 bases). V was trimmed by 0 bases and J by 0 bases, leaving 12 bases between them. Germline-derived CDR1 and CDR2 are SQVTM and ANQGSEA. The CDR3 covers 16 residues. The CDR3 DNA reads as TGCAGCGTTGAAGAGGAGACAGTATCCTCCTACAATGAGCAGTTCTTC. Its translation: CSVEEETVSSYNEQFF.

The V gene is TRBV7-6, the J gene TRBJ2-5; possibly TRBD1 for D (5 bases). CDR3 length equals 13 residues. Trimming stripped 5 bases from V and 5 bases from J, with 12 bases between. CDR1 is SGHVS and CDR2 is FNYEAQ in the germline V gene. The CDR3 here is CASSGRVLETQYF. The CDR3 nucleotides read TGTGCCAGCAGCGGCAGGGTTCTCGAGACCCAGTACTTC.

This clonotype was seen a few times. The rearrangement links TRBV12-3 or TRBV12-4 to TRBJ2-1; 11 nucleotides line up with TRBD2. The CDR3 extends over 17 amino acids. The trim removed 3 bases at V and 4 bases at J, leaving 8 bases unmatched. The CDR3 is CASSLRVAGGPYNEQFF. DNA for the CDR3: TGTGCCAGCAGTTTGAGGGTAGCGGGAGGGCCTTACAATGAGCAGTTCTTC.

This clonotype was counted between two and nine times. The genes are TRBV20-1 and TRBJ2-1, with D possibly matching TRBD2 (7 bases). Trimming left V 5 bases short and J 0 bases short, with 14 bases between. The CDR3 has 15 amino acids. Looked up from germline, CDR1 is DFQATT and CDR2 is SNEGSKA (reference sequence). The CDR3 here is CSAQRGGSSYNEQFF. Written as DNA, the CDR3 is TGCAGTGCTCAGAGGGGGGGGAGCTCCTACAATGAGCAGTTCTTC.

This chain joins TRBV15 and TRBJ2-3; 8 nucleotides agree with TRBD2. Germline V CDR1 and CDR2: LNHNV, YYDKDF (reference sequence). The V and J ends lost 3 bases and 4 bases, in that order; junction bases with no gene match: 9. The CDR3 consists of 16 residues. CDR3 sequence reads: CATSRFYGGGSDTQYF. The DNA for the CDR3 is TGTGCCACCAGCAGGTTTTACGGGGGGGGATCAGATACGCAGTATTTT.

This clonotype was counted only a few times. The chain employs TRBV7-9 and TRBJ2-7, with D tentatively TRBD1 (6 bases). The germline V gene has CDR1 SEHNR and CDR2 FQNEAQ (reference sequence). The CDR3 has 14 residues. Trimming took 4 bases from V and 5 from J, leaving 15 bases between them. CDR3 coding DNA: TGTGCCAGCAGCTCGGCCACAGGGTTCGACGAGCAGTACTTC. This sequence encodes CASSSATGFDEQYF.

This clonotype was seen a handful of times. The V and J genes are TRBV20-1 and TRBJ2-3, with D unresolved. Germline V gives CDR1 DFQATT, CDR2 SNEGSKA (reference sequence). CDR3 length: 15 amino acids. V gave up 5 bases and J gave up 4 bases, with 19 bases separating them. The CDR3 is CSAVVLSVRADTQYF. Here the CDR3 DNA reads TGCAGTGCTGTCGTCCTGTCCGTAAGGGCAGATACGCAGTATTTT.